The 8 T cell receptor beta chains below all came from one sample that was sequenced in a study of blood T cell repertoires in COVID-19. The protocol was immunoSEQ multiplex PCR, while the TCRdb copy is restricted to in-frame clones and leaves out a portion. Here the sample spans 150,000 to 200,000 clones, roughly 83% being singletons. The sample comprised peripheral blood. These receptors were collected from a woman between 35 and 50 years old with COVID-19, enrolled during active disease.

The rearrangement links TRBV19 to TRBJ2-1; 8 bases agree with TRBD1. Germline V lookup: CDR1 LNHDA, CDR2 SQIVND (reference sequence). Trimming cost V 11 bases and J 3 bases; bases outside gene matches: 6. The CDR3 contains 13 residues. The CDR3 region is CASNGQGYNEQFF. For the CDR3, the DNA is TGTGCCTCGAACGGACAGGGCTACAATGAGCAGTTCTTC.

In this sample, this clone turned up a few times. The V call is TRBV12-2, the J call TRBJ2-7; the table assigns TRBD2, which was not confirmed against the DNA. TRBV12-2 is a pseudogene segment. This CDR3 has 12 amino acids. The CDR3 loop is CASSGAPVEQYF. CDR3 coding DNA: TGTGCAAGTAGTGGAGCCCCCGTAGAGCAGTACTTC.

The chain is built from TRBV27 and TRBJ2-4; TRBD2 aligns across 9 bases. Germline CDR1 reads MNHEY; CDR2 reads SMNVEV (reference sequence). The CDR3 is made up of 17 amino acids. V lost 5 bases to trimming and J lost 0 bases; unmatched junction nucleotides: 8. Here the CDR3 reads CASSSGRTRIAKNIQYF. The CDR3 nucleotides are TGTGCCAGCAGTAGCGGGAGGACCAGGATAGCCAAAAACATTCAGTACTTC.

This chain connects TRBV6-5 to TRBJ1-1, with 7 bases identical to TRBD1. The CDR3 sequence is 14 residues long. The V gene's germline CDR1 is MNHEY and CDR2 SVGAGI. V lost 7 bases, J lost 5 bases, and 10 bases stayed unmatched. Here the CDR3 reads CASKGRGMRTEAFF. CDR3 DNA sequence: TGTGCCAGCAAGGGCAGGGGGATGAGGACTGAAGCTTTCTTT.

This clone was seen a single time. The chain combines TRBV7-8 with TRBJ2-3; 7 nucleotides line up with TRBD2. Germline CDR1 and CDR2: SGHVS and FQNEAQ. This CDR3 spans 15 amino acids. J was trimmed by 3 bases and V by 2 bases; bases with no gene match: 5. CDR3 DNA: TGTGCCAGCAGCTTAATCCCAGCGGGAACAGATACGCAGTATTTT. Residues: CASSLIPAGTDTQYF.

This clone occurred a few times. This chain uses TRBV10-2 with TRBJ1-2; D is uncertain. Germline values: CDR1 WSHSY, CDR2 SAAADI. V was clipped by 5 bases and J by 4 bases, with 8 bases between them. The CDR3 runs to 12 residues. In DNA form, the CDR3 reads TGCGCCAGCAGTCAGATTACCTATGGCTACACCTTC. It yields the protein CASSQITYGYTF.

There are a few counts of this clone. The CDR3 region is CASSLELLAGEQFF. The CDR3 DNA is TGTGCCAGCAGCTTGGAACTACTAGCGGGGGAGCAGTTCTTC. The chain links TRBV5-4 to TRBJ2-1; TRBD2 matches 10 bases. V gave up 0 bases and J gave up 10 bases; unmatched junction bases: 4. The CDR3 consists of 14 residues. Germline-derived CDR1 and CDR2 are SGHNT and YYREEE (reference sequence).

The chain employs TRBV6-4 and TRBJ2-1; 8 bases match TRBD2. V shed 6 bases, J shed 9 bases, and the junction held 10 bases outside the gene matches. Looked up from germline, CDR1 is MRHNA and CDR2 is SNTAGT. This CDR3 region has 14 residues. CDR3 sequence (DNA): TGTGCCAGCAGGCGGGACGGGGGGGTCGGTGAGCAGTTCTTC. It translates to CASRRDGGVGEQFF.